These 10 T cell receptor beta chains were sequenced from one sample in a study of T cells in Graves' hyperthyroidism and ophthalmopathy. Template material for amplifying TCR beta CDR3 regions consisted of RNA transcripts. TCR CDR3 underwent first-round RT-PCR with the HTBI primer set. TCRdb redid the calling of the multiplex PCR reads with MiXCR, one entry per CDR3 protein. The top ten hold 4% to 5.5% of the sample, which has hundreds of thousands of distinct CDR3 sequences, 14% to 15% seen once. Sequencing was done on a sample of blood. The receptors were gathered from a woman between 40 and 50 years old with Graves' ophthalmopathy.

The genes are TRBV7-2 and TRBJ2-4, with 8 bases lining up with TRBD1. CDR1 is SGHTA, CDR2 FQGNSA, per germline. V was clipped by 5 bases and J by 10 bases; unmatched bases: 7. There are 13 residues in the CDR3. The DNA of the CDR3 is TGTGCCAGCAGCATCGGACAGGGCGGAATTCAGTACTTC. It codes for CASSIGQGGIQYF.

V usage is TRBV12-3 or TRBV12-4 and J usage is TRBJ2-7; D is ambiguous. The CDR3 extends over 12 amino acids. Trimming stripped 8 bases from V and 6 bases from J, with 14 bases between. The CDR3 bases are TGTGCCAGCGGGTTGGTTCGGAGCGAGCAGTACTTC. This encodes CASGLVRSEQYF.

This clonotype has more than one count but fewer than ten. The junction and the germline gene differ at one end; a read error may be behind it. This sequence joins TRBV18 and TRBJ2-7; possible D gene TRBD1, 5 bases. The CDR3 is 12 amino acids. The germline V gene has CDR1 KGHSH and CDR2 LQKENI. Written as DNA, the CDR3 is TGTACCAGCTCACCAGACAGTTACGAGCAGTACTTC. As protein: CTSSPDSYEQYF.

This chain uses TRBV27 with TRBJ2-7; tentative D call: TRBD2 (5 bases). The CDR3 is made up of 14 amino acids. The V gene's germline CDR1 is MNHEY and CDR2 SMNVEV (reference sequence). The germline V and J ends were trimmed by 5 bases and 2 bases, with 13 bases remaining between them. The CDR3 DNA follows: TGTGCCAGCAGTCAGGTCCGGGAAGCCTACGAGCAGTACTTC. Translation gives CASSQVREAYEQYF.

This clonotype has at least ten counts. The V and J genes are TRBV10-3 and TRBJ2-5; TRBD2 matches at 8 bases. V lost 7 bases to trimming and J lost 4 bases; unmatched junction nucleotides: 5. Per germline, CDR1 ENHRY and CDR2 SYGVKD. The CDR3 spans 13 residues. The CDR3 nucleotides read TGTGCCATCAAGCGGGAGTCGGGAGAGACCCAGTACTTC. This gives the protein CAIKRESGETQYF.

This clonotype was recorded at least ten times. This sequence joins TRBV2 and TRBJ2-7; 9 positions match TRBD1. This CDR3 comprises 11 residues. Trimming at V came to 8 bases and at J to 4 bases, leaving 0 bases not matched to a gene. The germline V gene encodes CDR1 SNHLY and CDR2 FYNNEI. DNA of the CDR3: TGTGCCAGCGGGACAGGGTACGAGCAGTACTTC. This sequence encodes CASGTGYEQYF.

This clonotype was seen repeatedly, ten times or more. J is TRBJ2-7 and V is TRBV30; either TRBD1 or TRBD2 may fit D (7 bases each). This CDR3 spans 16 amino acids. Germline CDR1 and CDR2: GTSNPN and SVGIG (reference sequence). Trimming pared 5 bases from V and 3 bases from J, leaving 23 bases between. The CDR3 spells CAWGRGPGGIRYEQYF. DNA of the CDR3: TGTGCCTGGGGGAGGGGACCAGGGGGTATTCGCTACGAGCAGTACTTC.

CDR3 in amino acids: CASSSQEDRAQYF. The CDR3 nucleotides read TGTGCCAGCAGCTCCCAAGAAGACAGAGCTCAGTACTTC. The chain joins TRBV5-6 to TRBJ2-4; the D gene is possibly TRBD1 (5 bases). This CDR3 spans 13 amino acids. Germline loops: CDR1 SGHDT, CDR2 YYEEEE. V shed 3 bases and J shed 12 bases, with 16 bases lying between them.

This clonotype has at least ten counts. The V and J genes are TRBV2 and TRBJ2-7, with D possibly matching TRBD1 (6 bases). CDR3 length: 11 residues. CDR1 is SNHLY and CDR2 is FYNNEI in the germline V gene. Deletions cut 8 bases from V and 4 bases from J, with 9 bases between. This chain's CDR3 is CASGGPYEQYF. In DNA form, the CDR3 reads TGTGCCAGCGGGGGCCCTTACGAGCAGTACTTC.

This clonotype was seen at least ten times. The V gene is TRBV25-1, the J gene TRBJ2-6; the D gene is possibly TRBD2 (7 bases). The CDR3 extends over 17 amino acids. Germline CDR1 reads MGHDK; CDR2 reads SYGVNS. Trimming cost V 3 bases and J 2 bases, with 14 bases left between them. CDR3 nucleotide sequence: TGTGCCAGCAGTGAGGTACAGGGAGGGACTGGGGCCAACGTCCTGACTTTC. It codes for CASSEVQGGTGANVLTF.